This entry concerns a single T cell receptor (beta chain). The target of this receptor is not known. Nothing much larger sits one base from this clone, and base qualities are not available. Enrolling through a virtual design, the prospective study's participants ranged in age from roughly 18 to 89 years and lived across some 23 United States geographic areas. Cohort assignment in the prospective study relied on participant-reported clinical history from a screening survey and a study questionnaire. Exposed participants were defined as having been in contact with someone with a PCR-confirmed or clinician-diagnosed COVID-19 case within 2 weeks of study entry. Mobile phlebotomists in the prospective study collected whole blood, serum and a nasopharyngeal or oropharyngeal swab from every participant. Prospective study participants could optionally give additional blood draws and questionnaires over a roughly 2-month period. Before DNA extraction, prospective study blood samples were shipped either frozen or at room temperature.

Taken from the germline V gene, the CDR1 and CDR2 loops are SNHLY and FYNNEI. Inclusive of the bounding cysteine and phenylalanine, the CDR3 is 15 residues long. Only CDR3 DNA remains: 45 bases, in frame from the first base. V is shortened by 4 bases, J by 3 bases, and the region joining them spans 13 bases. These data come from a study of blood T cell repertoires in COVID-19 (dated by TCRdb to the early 2020s). Background on the whole study: The collaborator samples originated in the United States, Italy and Spain and spanned the acute and convalescent phases of COVID-19. The prospective study material was composed of cDNA or gDNA derived from T cells, B-cell-depleted T cells, or PBMCs. Deeply sampled blood TCRbeta repertoires from subjects exposed to, actively infected with, or recovered from COVID-19 were included in the dataset. The repertoires were released in a freely available public database meant as a resource for research on the immune response to SARS-CoV-2. The samples were drawn from the first 160 participants of the ongoing ImmuneRACE study and from 1,254 subjects provided by 6 global collaborators. The sample metadata nearly always contained a de-identified subject ID, COVID-19 status, age in years and sex. Where available, HLA class I and class II types were obtained from metadata supplied by the sample provider rather than from assay-based typing. The full study reports these points: Clinical and demographic metadata were provided uncurated, with the amount varying by source and participant.

The immunoSEQ Assay, a bias-controlled multiplex PCR, was used to amplify TCRbeta CDR3 regions from genomic DNA. From the authors' description of their analysis: The number of nucleated cells in each sample was estimated by amplification of reference gene primers within the assay. Sequence reads were collapsed and filtered to measure the absolute abundance of every unique TCRbeta CDR3 rearrangement. For each sample, productive Simpson clonality was calculated as the square root of Simpson's diversity index across productive rearrangements. The immuneACCESS repertoire file appears here via TCRdb, limited to in-frame rearrangements. These files lack a portion of the clones; in checked studies, under half of the deficit traces to unresolved V genes, and the cause of the others is not known. Clone size and the V and J calls come from that table; the DNA yielded D and trimming. This sample is represented by 350,000 to 450,000 clones; about nine tenths of them were singletons. More than 0.85% of the sample is in the top ten clones.

The sample consisted of PBMCs or T cells enriched from blood (not recorded which). This sequence was found in a woman between 35 and 50 years old who had been exposed to COVID-19. The rearrangement combines TRBV2 with TRBJ2-1; TRBD2 is a possible D gene, resting on 6 matching bases. The DNA reads TGTGCCAGCAGTGGGGGCCGGGACTTCTACAATGAGCAGTTCTTC. Its protein reads: CASSGGRDFYNEQFF.